This T cell receptor (beta chain) was captured by sequencing in a study of cytomegalovirus exposure and HLA in healthy donors. PCR was performed using 60 Vbeta and 13 Jbeta primers. The table came from immunoSEQ multiplex PCR; TCRdb's copy has only in-frame clones and leaves some out. The table has some 130,000 clones, around 75% seen once. Study results and caveats: TCR beta chains numbering approximately 150 were designated cytomegalovirus-associated. For most TCR beta V segments, an earlier analysis put the productive rate at about 90% or about 30% of the time. In a later analysis, the majority of CMV-associated beta chains seemingly showed HLA restriction.

With regard to this clone: The antigen is not known.

The sequencing sample was made of PBMCs. This TCR was sampled from a man aged 40-50 years in good health and CMV-seronegative.

In nucleotides, the CDR3 is TGTGCCAGCAGCTACGACCTCGCGGGTGAGCAGTTCTTC. Translated: CASSYDLAGEQFF. The gene calls are TRBV5-4 and TRBJ2-1, with D possibly matching TRBD2 (5 bases). The V and J ends lost 3 bases and 9 bases respectively, with 13 bases between them. The germline V gene has CDR1 SGHNT and CDR2 YYREEE (reference sequence). CDR3 size: 13 residues. The full variable domain, in which reference TRBV5-4 and TRBJ2-1 provide the parts outside the CDR3, is ETGVTQSPTHLIKTRGQQVTLRCSSQSGHNTVSWYQQALGQGPQFIFQYYREEENGRGNFPPRFSGLQFPNYSSELNVNALELDDSALYLCASSYDLAGEQFFGPGTRLTVL.